This TCR beta chain was profiled in a study of shared clonotypes between healthy human individuals (dated by TCRdb to 2020 to 2022). Context from the whole study: The cohort included three men and a couple of women between 18 and 49 years of age. To estimate repertoire size and how much clonotypes are shared between individuals, the study performed deep sequencing of blood TCR repertoires from a few healthy adults. For each donor, CD4 naive and CD4 memory were each given three plates, CD8 naive was given two plates, and CD8 memory was given one plate. Libraries were prepared and TCR repertoires were sequenced by different laboratories using diverse techniques, in order to increase sequencing depth and limit assay-specific biases. Per donor, leukapheresis produced somewhere between about 0.85 and 10 billion PBMCs.

For this clone: Its antigen remains unidentified. Per-base qualities were not stored, and no clone one base away is much larger.

Broad study findings and their caveats: Clonotypes shared by all four sorted-subset donors showed higher generation probabilities than non-shared clonotypes. Incomplete sequencing was indicated by rarefaction of sorted-subset datasets, despite the large sequencing depth. About 5% of naive CD4, 3.5% of naive CD8, approximately 2% of memory CD4, and 0.35% to 0.5% of memory CD8 clonotypes were shared across four donors. Based on pairwise subsampling, the degree of clonotype sharing among donors was expected to be affected by sequencing depth. Sampling was restricted to blood, and TCR repertoires in tissues likely differ from the TCR repertoires found in blood. The small number of donors limited the genetic and exposure-history diversity represented. Naive subsets generally had larger estimated clonotype richness than memory subsets did.

Healthy HIV-negative adults with no recently reported acute infections or vaccinations were included as donors. Every donor was a Caucasian adult living in Nashville, Tennessee, USA. CD4+ T cells were enriched through magnetic negative selection, after which naive cells were positively selected on CD45RA and the remaining negative fraction served as the memory subset. Blood was collected by leukapheresis, and PBMCs were isolated by Ficoll-Histopaque density gradient centrifugation and then cryopreserved in liquid nitrogen vapor phase. Purity and quantity of every magnetically sorted T cell population were checked by analytical flow cytometry. Genomic DNA was isolated from every sorted fraction and measured by UV absorbance on a Nanodrop 2000c. Using the deep immunoSEQ assay, multiplex PCR amplified TCR CDR3 regions from genomic DNA. Genomic DNA extracted from each cell subset was distributed evenly over all wells of several immunoSEQ 96-well plates, and each plate served as one replicate. Each replicate PCR for sorted subsets received roughly 0.2 ug genomic DNA, equal to about 30,000 T cell genomes. Purified libraries were quantified with a Qubit 3.0 fluorometer, sized on a Bioanalyzer 2100, and re-quantified with the KAPA Library Quantification kit. Every immunoSEQ 96-well plate was sequenced on a separate single-read 150-cycle Illumina NextSeq 550 flow cell. The original pipeline was this. Because only junctional sequences without quality scores were contained in the immunoSEQ output, filtering matching that applied to full-length reads could not be performed. Sequences were annotated with PyIR, a Python wrapper for IgBLAST v1.9, and V/J genes and CDR3 were assigned using IMGT germline references. Reads were removed for weak V/J assignments (E-value above 1e-6), missing CDR3, stop codons, out-of-frame junctions, or ambiguous translated residues. V3J clonotypes were defined as sequences sharing the same inferred V gene, J gene, and CDR3 amino acid sequence. The percentage overlap between two repertoires was calculated by dividing the number of shared unique clonotypes by the size of the smaller repertoire. Three approaches were used to assess repertoire richness: RTK rarefaction, the Chao1 estimator, and Recon v2.1 estimates of unobserved clonotypes. Generation probabilities for all TCRbeta clonotypes obtained by the gDNA method from four donors were computed using OLGA. TCRdb holds this immuneACCESS table with in-frame rearrangements only. Some clones are missing; in checked studies, unresolved V genes explain under half, and the rest has no known cause. V, J and clone size are those of that table, while D and trimming were read from the DNA. The sample table lists approximately 1,500,000 clones, roughly 95% of them with a count of one. Together, the top ten hold 0.95% to 1.5% of the sample.

The CDR3 contains 12 residues, cysteine and phenylalanine counted. Of all the DNA, just the CDR3 is kept, 36 bases in frame from base 1. Based on the germline V gene, the CDR1 and CDR2 sequences are SQVTM and ANQGSEA. The trim is 1 base for V and 7 bases for J, with a gap of 10 bases between the germline ends. The sequence links TRBV29-1 to TRBJ1-2, with the D gene not confidently named. The source material was naive CD4+ T cells sorted from blood. The cell subset or site label for this specimen denotes: CD45RA+ positively selected. The receptor was derived from a man aged 25 to 40 in good health. The DNA sequence is TGCAGCGTTGAAGTAACAGCGGGTGGCTACACCTTC. This codes for CSVEVTAGGYTF.